Listed here are 16 T cell receptor beta chains from one sample, sequenced in a study of Ad26.COV2.S vaccination and SARS-CoV-2 variants. The sample's treatment: around 19 received Ad26.COV2.S at low or high dose, single or two shots; about five received placebo; per-sample allocation not given. Samples analyzed were those drawn on day 63 after the first vaccine or placebo injection. The repertoire was sequenced with immunoSEQ multiplex PCR; TCRdb's copy has only in-frame clones and lacks some. The profile shows 350,000 to 600,000 clones, 89% of them singletons. The sequences come from peripheral blood, collected in a trial of Ad26.COV2.S vaccine versus placebo. These receptors were obtained from a person between 18 and 59 years old who received the Ad26.COV2.S COVID-19 vaccine or a placebo.

This rearrangement joins TRBV7-2 to TRBJ2-1, with D tentatively TRBD2 (5 bases). Trimming cost V 3 bases and J 5 bases, with 14 bases left between them. This CDR3 comprises 15 residues. Per the germline V gene, CDR1 is SGHTA and CDR2 is FQGNSA. The CDR3 reads CASSFGLAYNNEQFF. CDR3 DNA sequence: TGTGCCAGCAGCTTTGGCCTAGCTTATAACAATGAGCAGTTCTTC.

The chain carries TRBV7-9 and TRBJ1-1; TRBD1 matches 7 bases. Trimming cost V 9 bases and J 2 bases; bases outside gene matches: 6. Germline lookup yields CDR1 SEHNR and CDR2 FQNEAQ (reference sequence). The CDR3 covers 13 residues. CDR3 nucleotide sequence: TGTGCCAGTGACAGGGCTCCTAACACTGAAGCTTTCTTT. Translation: CASDRAPNTEAFF.

This clone appeared once. The chain is built from TRBV21-1 and TRBJ2-7. TRBV21-1 is listed as a pseudogene. The CDR3 totals 18 residues. The CDR3 sequence: CASSKAINHEDFPYEQYF. The CDR3 DNA reads TGTGCCAGCAGCAAAGCGATTAACCACGAAGATTTCCCGTACGAGCAGTACTTC.

This rearrangement joins TRBV5-6 to TRBJ2-6; D is ambiguous. The CDR3 runs to 15 residues. Trimming removed 0 bases from V and 0 bases from J, with 4 bases in between. The germline V gene encodes CDR1 SGHDT and CDR2 YYEEEE. CDR3 nucleotide sequence: TGTGCCAGCAGCTTGGGGCTCTCTGGGGCCAACGTCCTGACTTTC. This encodes CASSLGLSGANVLTF.

The genes are TRBV28 and TRBJ2-3, with 8 bases fitting TRBD2. There are 15 residues in the CDR3. After removal of 5 bases from V and 5 bases from J, the junction contained 9 bases not matched to a gene. Germline loops: CDR1 MDHEN, CDR2 SYDVKM. The CDR3 protein is CASSKAGVVLDTQYF. CDR3 coding DNA: TGTGCCAGCAGTAAAGCGGGAGTAGTCTTAGATACGCAGTATTTT.

The chain is built from TRBV29-1 and TRBJ1-2; D gene unclear. Germline loops: CDR1 SQVTM, CDR2 ANQGSEA. Trimming left V 2 bases short and J 11 bases short, with 12 bases between. This CDR3 contains 11 residues. The CDR3, as DNA: TGCAGCGTTGAACTAGACAACCGATACACCTTC. As protein: CSVELDNRYTF.

The chain uses TRBV9 and TRBJ1-4; TRBD1 aligns across 9 bases. CDR3 length: 14 amino acids. In germline, CDR1 is SGDLS, CDR2 YYNGEE. After removal of 4 bases from V and 5 bases from J, the junction contained 3 bases not matched to a gene. The CDR3 spells CASSPGQGNEKLFF. The CDR3 DNA reads as TGTGCCAGCAGCCCCGGACAGGGGAATGAAAAACTGTTTTTT.

This clone was seen just once. The DNA for the CDR3 is TGCAGTGCGGAGGGACGGGGGGAGCAGTTCTTC. Protein product: CSAEGRGEQFF. The chain combines TRBV20-1 with TRBJ2-1; D possibly corresponds to TRBD2 (6 bases). The CDR3 covers 11 residues. Per germline, CDR1 DFQATT and CDR2 SNEGSKA (reference sequence). V was clipped by 6 bases and J by 10 bases, with 13 bases between them.

The genes are TRBV18 and TRBJ1-2; 9 positions agree with TRBD1. Germline V gene sequence: CDR1 KGHSH, CDR2 LQKENI. The CDR3 is made up of 16 amino acids. The V gene end was trimmed by 3 bases and the J gene end by 3 bases; junction bases not matched to a gene: 8. The CDR3: CASSPTGDREDYGYTF. The DNA of the CDR3 is TGTGCCAGCTCACCGACTGGGGACAGGGAGGACTATGGCTACACCTTC.

V gene TRBV27 combines with J gene TRBJ1-2; a possible D gene is TRBD1 (5 bases). Trimming removed 0 bases at V and 8 bases at J, with 16 bases between. The CDR3 spans 15 residues. CDR1 is MNHEY and CDR2 is SMNVEV in the germline V gene (reference sequence). This CDR3 is CASSLSGGSRGGYTF. In DNA form, the CDR3 reads TGTGCCAGCAGTTTATCTGGGGGTAGCCGGGGCGGCTACACCTTC.

The CDR3 reads CASSQLQGSYNEQFF. The CDR3 DNA reads TGTGCCAGCAGCCAACTACAGGGGTCTTACAATGAGCAGTTCTTC. The chain uses TRBV14 and TRBJ2-1; 7 positions match TRBD1. The germline V gene has CDR1 SGHDN and CDR2 FVKESK. V was clipped by 2 bases and J by 4 bases; unmatched bases: 5. The CDR3 has 15 amino acids.

The V and J genes are TRBV11-3 and TRBJ2-1; D perhaps matches TRBD2 (7 bases). The V gene's germline CDR1 is SGHNT and CDR2 YENEEA. There are 15 residues in the CDR3. Trimming left V 1 base short and J 7 bases short, with 14 bases between. This chain's CDR3 is CASSLGGRGGNEQFF. The DNA for the CDR3 is TGTGCCAGCAGCTTAGGAGGGAGGGGGGGAAATGAGCAGTTCTTC.

This clone has just one count. V usage is TRBV28 and J usage is TRBJ1-5; possibly TRBD1 for D (6 bases). Germline V gives CDR1 MDHEN, CDR2 SYDVKM. The CDR3 sequence is 14 residues long. Trimming took off 10 bases at V and 9 bases at J, with 22 bases between the two ends. The CDR3: CAIQPQGKARPQHF. CDR3 in DNA: TGTGCCATCCAACCACAGGGAAAGGCGCGGCCCCAGCATTTT.

The chain uses TRBV28 and TRBJ2-5; D call uncertain. V lost 3 bases and J lost 5, with 10 bases in between. Per the germline V gene, CDR1 is MDHEN and CDR2 is SYDVKM. The CDR3 contains 13 residues. CDR3 in amino acids: CASSFGFTETQYF. As DNA, the CDR3 is TGTGCCAGCAGTTTCGGGTTTACGGAGACCCAGTACTTC. Based on the CDR3 plus reference TRBV28 and TRBJ2-5, the full variable domain is DVKVTQSSRYLVKRTGEKVFLECVQDMDHENMFWYRQDPGLGLRLIYFSYDVKMKEKGDIPEGYSVSREKKERFSLILESASTNQTSMYLCASSFGFTETQYFGPGTRLLVL.

The V gene is TRBV6-2 or TRBV6-3, the J gene TRBJ1-1; unclear D gene. CDR1 and CDR2 from the germline V gene are MNHEY and SVGEGT. Between the trimmed V and J ends, which lost 5 bases and 3 bases, there was a span of 4 bases. The CDR3 is 11 residues long. This CDR3 is CASSRYTEAFF. The CDR3 DNA reads as TGTGCCAGCAGTCGCTACACTGAAGCTTTCTTT.

In its sample, this clone was seen once. The chain carries TRBV6-4 and TRBJ2-1; D uncertain. Germline V gene sequence: CDR1 MRHNA, CDR2 SNTAGT. The CDR3 totals 16 residues. Trimming stripped 6 bases from V and 0 bases from J, with 15 bases between. CDR3 in amino acids: CASSRTAPSSYNEQFF. CDR3 nucleotide sequence: TGTGCCAGCAGCCGGACCGCTCCGAGCTCCTACAATGAGCAGTTCTTC.